Listed below are T cell receptor beta chains from one sample, sequenced in a study of T cell repertoires in cytomegalovirus infection. TCRdb re-called the reads with MiXCR, one entry per CDR3 protein. This table holds 490,000 or so distinct CDR3 sequences, about 10% found once. The sequencing input was PBMCs. These receptors were taken from a human donor in good health (CMV status not recorded). Some clones in this sample may be carry-over from other donors' samples. Both conserved end residues are part of each CDR3. D genes are given only for firm matches. Clone size is not always given. Where it is, it says once, few, many or a class for expanded clones.

>TRBD2|TRBJ2-3|TRBV2|many
TGTGCCAGCACCCGACTAGCGGATACGCAGTATTTT
CASTRLADTQYF
>NA|TRBJ1-1|TRBV12-3/TRBV12-4|NA
TGTGCCAGCAGTATCCTTAGGGGGGACTTTATGAACACTGAAGCTTTCTTT
CASSILRGDFMNTEAFF
>NA|TRBJ2-7|TRBV29-1|many
TGCAGCGTTCAACCAGGGTCGTCAGACTATGCCGAGCAGTACTTC
CSVQPGSSDYAEQYF
>TRBD2|TRBJ2-7|TRBV20-1|NA
TGCAGTGCAACCTCTCTAGCGGTCGCATCCTACGAGCAGTACTTC
CSATSLAVASYEQYF
>NA|TRBJ2-4|TRBV12-3/TRBV12-4|many
TGTGCCAGCAGGAGGACAGCCCGAAACATTCAGTACTTC
CASRRTARNIQYF
>NA|TRBJ1-5|TRBV6-1|many
TGTGCCAGCAGTGAAGAGATGGATCAGCCCCAGCATTTT
CASSEEMDQPQHF
>TRBD2|TRBJ2-1|TRBV10-3|few
TGTGCCATCAGTGACGGGACTAGCGGGAGCAATGAGCAGTTCTTC
CAISDGTSGSNEQFF
>NA|TRBJ1-2|TRBV6-1|NA
TGTGCCAGCAGTGAAGCGCTTCTCCTTAACTATGGCTACACCTTC
CASSEALLLNYGYTF
>NA|TRBJ1-2|TRBV12-3/TRBV12-4|many
TGTGCCAGCAGTTTTGCCCCGCGGGTTTTAAATGGCTACACCTTC
CASSFAPRVLNGYTF
>NA|TRBJ1-1|TRBV7-9|many
TGTGCCAGCAGCTCTCTCCTCAACACTGAAGCTTTCTTT
CASSSLLNTEAFF
>NA|TRBJ2-2|TRBV2|NA
TGTGCCAGCAGTGTTGCAGGGACCTCGAACACCGGGGAGCTGTTTTTT
CASSVAGTSNTGELFF
>NA|TRBJ2-4|TRBV25-1|NA
TGTGCCAGCAGTCGACCCCGGGGGCAGGGGAAGAAAAACACTCAGTACTTC
CASSRPRGQGKKNTQYF
>NA|TRBJ2-7|TRBV5-1|NA
TGCGCCAGCAGCGTTGCCGTCTCGGCTCGCGAGCAGTACTTC
CASSVAVSAREQYF
>TRBD1|TRBJ1-1|TRBV29-1|few
TGCAGCGGCCGACAGGGGGGGAGGGAAACTGAAGCTTTCTTT
CSGRQGGRETEAFF
>TRBD1|TRBJ2-1|TRBV2|few
TGTGCCAGCAGTGAATCGGGACAGGGGCTGTACAATGAGCAGTTCTTC
CASSESGQGLYNEQFF
>TRBD2|TRBJ2-1|TRBV19|many
TGTGCCAGTAGTATGCCAACTTCGGGGACTAGCGGGAGAGGCGATGAGCAGTTCTTC
CASSMPTSGTSGRGDEQFF